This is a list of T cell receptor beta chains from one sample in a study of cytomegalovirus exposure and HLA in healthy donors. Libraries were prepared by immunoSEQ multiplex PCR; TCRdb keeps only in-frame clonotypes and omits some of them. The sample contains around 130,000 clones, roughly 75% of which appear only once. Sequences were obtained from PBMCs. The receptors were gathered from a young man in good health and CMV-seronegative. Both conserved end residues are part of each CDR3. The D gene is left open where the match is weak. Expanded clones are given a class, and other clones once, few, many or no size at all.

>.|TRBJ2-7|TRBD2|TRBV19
CASSIDSSGISYEQYF
TGTGCCAGTAGTATAGATTCTAGCGGGATCTCCTACGAGCAGTACTTC
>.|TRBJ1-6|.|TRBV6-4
CASSDSGQYNSPLHF
TGTGCCAGCAGTGACTCAGGACAGTATAATTCACCCCTCCACTTT
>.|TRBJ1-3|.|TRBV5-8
CASSNRRVSGNTIYF
TGTGCCAGCAGCAATCGACGGGTCTCTGGAAACACCATATATTTT
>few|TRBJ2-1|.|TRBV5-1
CASNLASSSYNEQFF
TGCGCCAGCAACTTGGCGTCGAGCTCCTACAATGAGCAGTTCTTC
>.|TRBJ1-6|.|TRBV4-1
CASSQDAQGGWGLDSPLHF
TGCGCCAGCAGCCAAGATGCCCAGGGAGGATGGGGTTTAGATTCACCCCTCCACTTT
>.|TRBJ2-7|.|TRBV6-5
CASSYSVTNYEQYF
TGTGCCAGCAGTTACTCGGTGACAAACTACGAGCAGTACTTC
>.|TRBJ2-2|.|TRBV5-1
CASSFIATLGRPGELFF
TGCGCCAGCAGCTTTATAGCGACCCTAGGAAGACCCGGGGAGCTGTTTTTT
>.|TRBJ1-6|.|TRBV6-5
CASLPGGGDGSPLHF
TGTGCCAGCCTACCCGGAGGGGGGGACGGTTCACCCCTCCACTTT
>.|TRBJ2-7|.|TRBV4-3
CASSQDREIYYEQYF
TGCGCCAGCAGCCAAGATCGGGAGATCTATTACGAGCAGTACTTC
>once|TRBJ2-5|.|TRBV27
CASSLRRGRETQYF
TGTGCCAGCAGTTTAAGGCGGGGTCGGGAGACCCAGTACTTC
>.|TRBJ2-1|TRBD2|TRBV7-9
CASSPRGLAGPRNEQFF
TGTGCCAGCAGCCCGCGGGGACTAGCGGGACCAAGGAATGAGCAGTTCTTC
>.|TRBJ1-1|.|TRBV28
CASSLGLEAFF
TGTGCCAGCAGTTTGGGACTTGAAGCTTTCTTT
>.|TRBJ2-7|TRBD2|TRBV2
CASRTLAGGHEQYF
TGTGCCAGCAGAACACTAGCGGGGGGCCACGAGCAGTACTTC
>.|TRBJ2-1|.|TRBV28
CASSQTIYNEQFF
TGTGCCAGCAGTCAGACAATCTACAATGAGCAGTTCTTC
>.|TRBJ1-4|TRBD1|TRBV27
CASTRTGGPTNEKLFF
TGTGCCAGCACGCGGACAGGGGGCCCAACTAATGAAAAACTGTTTTTT
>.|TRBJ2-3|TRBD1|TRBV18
CASSSRQGRTDTQYF
TGTGCCAGCTCATCAAGACAGGGGAGGACGGATACGCAGTATTTT
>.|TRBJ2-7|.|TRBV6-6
CASSYRREATYEQYF
TGTGCCAGCAGTTACCGAAGGGAGGCGACCTACGAGCAGTACTTC
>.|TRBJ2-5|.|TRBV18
CASSPPSKETQYF
TGTGCCAGCTCACCACCCTCTAAAGAGACCCAGTACTTC
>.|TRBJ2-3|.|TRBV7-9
CASSNPGGTDTQYF
TGTGCCAGCAGCAATCCGGGGGGCACAGATACGCAGTATTTT
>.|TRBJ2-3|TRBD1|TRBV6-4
CASSVGTGRTDTQYF
TGTGCCAGCAGCGTCGGGACAGGCCGCACAGATACGCAGTATTTT
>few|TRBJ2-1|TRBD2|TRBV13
CASSLERTSGRDEQFF
TGTGCCAGCAGCTTAGAGAGGACTAGCGGGAGGGATGAGCAGTTCTTC
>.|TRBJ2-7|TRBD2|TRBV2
CASPIGRTSGFYEQYF
TGTGCCAGCCCTATCGGGCGGACTAGCGGATTCTACGAGCAGTACTTC
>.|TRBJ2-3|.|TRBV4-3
CASKRQTITDTQYF
TGCGCCAGCAAGCGACAGACAATCACAGATACGCAGTATTTT
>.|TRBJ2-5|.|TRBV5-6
CASSSTGTHQETQYF
TGTGCCAGCAGTTCAACCGGGACACACCAAGAGACCCAGTACTTC
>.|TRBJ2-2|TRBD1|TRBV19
CASTSGGRELFF
TGTGCCAGTACCTCAGGGGGCAGGGAGCTGTTTTTT
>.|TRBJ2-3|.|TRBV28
CASSGQIVLDTQYF
TGTGCCAGCAGTGGGCAAATCGTCTTGGATACGCAGTATTTT
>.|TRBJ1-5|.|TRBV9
CASSVGSVQPQHF
TGTGCCAGCAGCGTAGGATCAGTGCAGCCCCAGCATTTT
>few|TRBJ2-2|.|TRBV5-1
CASSLTGDLTGELFF
TGCGCCAGCAGCTTGACCGGGGACTTGACCGGGGAGCTGTTTTTT
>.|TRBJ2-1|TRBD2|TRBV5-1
CASSLVVAGAYNEQFF
TGCGCCAGCAGCTTGGTCGTAGCGGGGGCTTACAATGAGCAGTTCTTC
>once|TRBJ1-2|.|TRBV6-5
CASSYSKYRVNYGYTF
TGTGCCAGCAGTTACTCGAAGTACAGGGTGAACTATGGCTACACCTTC
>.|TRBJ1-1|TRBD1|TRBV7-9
CASISTGATNTEAFF
TGTGCCAGCATCTCGACAGGGGCCACTAACACTGAAGCTTTCTTT
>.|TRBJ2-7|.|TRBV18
CASSPLAVSYEQYF
TGTGCCAGCTCACCACTCGCGGTCTCCTACGAGCAGTACTTC
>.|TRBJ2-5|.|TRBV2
CASKGSGGETQYF
TGTGCCAGCAAGGGTTCCGGGGGAGAGACCCAGTACTTC
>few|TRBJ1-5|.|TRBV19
CASSWQGFQPQHF
TGTGCCAGTAGTTGGCAGGGGTTTCAGCCCCAGCATTTT
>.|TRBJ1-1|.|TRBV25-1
CASSPRGSEAFF
TGTGCCAGCAGTCCTAGGGGTTCTGAAGCTTTCTTT
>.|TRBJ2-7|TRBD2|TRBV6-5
CASSWTASGRGGEQYF
TGTGCCAGCAGTTGGACCGCTAGCGGGAGAGGAGGCGAGCAGTACTTC
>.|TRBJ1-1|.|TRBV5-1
CASSLAENTEAFF
TGCGCCAGCAGCTTGGCAGAAAACACTGAAGCTTTCTTT
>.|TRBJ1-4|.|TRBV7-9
CASSADISTNEKLFF
TGTGCCAGCAGCGCAGACATCTCAACTAATGAAAAACTGTTTTTT
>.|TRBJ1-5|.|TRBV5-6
CASSSRPGYNQPQHF
TGTGCCAGCAGCTCTCGTCCAGGGTACAATCAGCCCCAGCATTTT
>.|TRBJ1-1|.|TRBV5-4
CASSPRRGDAFF
TGTGCCAGCAGCCCCCGTCGGGGGGACGCTTTCTTT
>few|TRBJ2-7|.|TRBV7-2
CASSQGGFSYEQYF
TGTGCCAGCAGCCAAGGGGGATTCTCCTACGAGCAGTACTTC
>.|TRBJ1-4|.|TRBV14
CASSMRQLATNEKLFF
TGTGCCAGCAGCATGCGACAGCTAGCAACTAATGAAAAACTGTTTTTT
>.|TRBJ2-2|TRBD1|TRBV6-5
CASSSGQGIGELFF
TGTGCCAGCAGTTCGGGACAGGGGATCGGGGAGCTGTTTTTT
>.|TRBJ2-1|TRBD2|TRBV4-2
CASSQVVASGSYNEQFF
TGTGCCAGCAGCCAAGTCGTCGCTAGCGGCAGTTACAATGAGCAGTTCTTC
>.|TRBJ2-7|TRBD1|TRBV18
CASSRGTASYEQYF
TGTGCCAGCTCAAGAGGGACAGCCTCCTACGAGCAGTACTTC
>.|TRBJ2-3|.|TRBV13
CASSLGTAFTDTQYF
TGTGCCAGCAGCTTAGGGACAGCCTTCACAGATACGCAGTATTTT
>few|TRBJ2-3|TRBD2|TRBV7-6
CASSLEAGRAQYF
TGTGCCAGCAGCTTGGAAGCGGGAAGGGCGCAGTATTTT
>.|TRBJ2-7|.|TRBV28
CASSLSSVYYEQYF
TGTGCCAGCAGTTTATCGAGTGTATACTACGAGCAGTACTTC